This entry lists 26 T cell receptor beta chains sequenced from one sample in a study of blood T cell repertoires in COVID-19 (dated by TCRdb to the early 2020s). Library generation was performed with the immunoSEQ multiplex PCR assay. TCRdb mirrors the immuneACCESS table, restricted to in-frame sequences. Some clones are absent from its copies; in checked studies, under half trace to an unresolved V gene, and the reason for the others is unknown. The sample contains approximately 210,000 clones, about four fifths of them found a single time. The ten most abundant clones make up approximately 8% of the sample. Sequencing used peripheral blood. These receptors all come from a woman in her forties or fifties with active or convalescent COVID-19.

The genes are TRBV20-1 and TRBJ2-3; D is unclear. Germline V CDR1 and CDR2: DFQATT, SNEGSKA (reference sequence). Trimming stripped 3 bases from V and 0 bases from J, with 10 bases between. This CDR3 is 14 amino acids long. CDR3 amino acids: CSASKPPSTDTQYF. CDR3 nucleotide sequence: TGCAGTGCTAGTAAGCCCCCTAGCACAGATACGCAGTATTTT.

The chain joins TRBV5-4 to TRBJ1-1; 9 bases agree with TRBD1. Germline V gives CDR1 SGHNT, CDR2 YYREEE (reference sequence). The length of the CDR3 is 18 residues. Losses at the gene ends were 4 bases for V and 4 bases for J; bases not matched to a gene: 17. CDR3 residues: CASSRWTGDSRMGTEAFF. The CDR3 DNA follows: TGTGCCAGCAGCCGTTGGACAGGGGATTCGCGGATGGGCACTGAAGCTTTCTTT.

This clone came up a few times. V is TRBV7-9 and J is TRBJ2-1; TRBD1 aligns across 7 bases. Per the germline V gene, CDR1 is SEHNR and CDR2 is FQNEAQ (reference sequence). The CDR3 length is 15 residues. V lost 5 bases, J lost 4 bases, and 8 bases stayed unmatched. For the CDR3, the DNA is TGTGCCAGCAGCCGACCGGGACAGCTGTACAATGAGCAGTTCTTC. It codes for CASSRPGQLYNEQFF.

This clone was seen a single time. The genes are TRBV4-2 and TRBJ2-4; 7 bases align to TRBD1. This CDR3 region has 17 residues. V shed 0 bases, J shed 3 bases, and the junction held 8 bases outside the gene matches. Germline CDR1 reads LGHNA; CDR2 reads YNFKEQ. The CDR3 nucleotides read TGTGCCAGCAGCCAAGATGGGGGCGGACAGGACAAAAACATTCAGTACTTC. Translated: CASSQDGGGQDKNIQYF.

This chain uses TRBV28 with TRBJ2-6, with D perhaps matching TRBD2 (6 bases). V was clipped by 7 bases and J by 2 bases, with 12 bases between them. Per germline, CDR1 MDHEN and CDR2 SYDVKM. The CDR3 is made up of 15 amino acids. CDR3 sequence (DNA): TGTGCCAGCACAGGAGGAGGGGCTGGGGCCAACGTCCTGACTTTC. This encodes CASTGGGAGANVLTF. Variable domain in full (rest from reference TRBV28 and TRBJ2-6): DVKVTQSSRYLVKRTGEKVFLECVQDMDHENMFWYRQDPGLGLRLIYFSYDVKMKEKGDIPEGYSVSREKKERFSLILESASTNQTSMYLCASTGGGAGANVLTFGAGSRLTVL.

The chain links TRBV28 to TRBJ2-3; TRBD1 is a possible D gene (6 bases). V was clipped by 6 bases and J by 2 bases, with 12 bases between them. The CDR3 has 14 residues. CDR1 and CDR2 (germline): MDHEN, SYDVKM. The CDR3 DNA reads TGTGCCAGCAGGGGGACAAGGAACACAGATACGCAGTATTTT. It specifies CASRGTRNTDTQYF.

V and J are TRBV12-3 or TRBV12-4 and TRBJ2-5; D remains ambiguous. Trimming shortened V by 7 bases and J by 5 bases, and 11 bases separated the two germline ends. The CDR3 covers 12 residues. The CDR3, as DNA: TGTGCCAGCACCATTCAGGCCGAGACCCAGTACTTC. As protein: CASTIQAETQYF.

The chain recombines TRBV11-3 with TRBJ2-1; maybe TRBD2 (7 bases). Germline CDR1 SGHNT, CDR2 YENEEA. The V gene lost 5 bases and the J gene lost 10 bases, with 33 bases spanning the gap. The length of the CDR3 is 19 residues. The CDR3 loop reads CASSPWGGRGPPPWNEQFF. DNA of the CDR3: TGTGCCAGCAGCCCGTGGGGCGGGCGGGGGCCCCCCCCATGGAACGAGCAGTTCTTC. The complete variable domain, with remaining parts taken from reference TRBV11-3 and TRBJ2-1, reads EAGVVQSPRYKIIEKKQPVAFWCNPISGHNTLYWYLQNLGQGPELLIRYENEEAVDDSQLPKDRFSAERLKGVDSTLKIQPAELGDSAVYLCASSPWGGRGPPPWNEQFFGPGTRLTVL.

In its sample, this clone was seen once. The V gene is TRBV5-4, the J gene TRBJ2-5; D may be TRBD2 (5 bases). The CDR3 length is 15 residues. CDR1 is SGHNT, CDR2 YYREEE, per germline (reference sequence). V lost 0 bases, J lost 1 base, and 10 bases lay in between. The CDR3 sequence: CASSLAGLIQETQYF. CDR3 sequence (DNA): TGTGCCAGCAGCTTGGCAGGACTCATCCAAGAGACCCAGTACTTC.

Only a few counts were recorded for this clone. This sequence joins TRBV29-1 and TRBJ1-5; unclear D gene. Trimming took off 3 bases at V and 7 bases at J, with 13 bases between the two ends. CDR1 and CDR2 from the germline V gene are SQVTM and ANQGSEA. This CDR3 spans 13 amino acids. This chain's CDR3 is CSVDTGEGQPQHF. CDR3 sequence (DNA): TGCAGCGTTGATACCGGGGAGGGACAGCCCCAGCATTTT.

V usage is TRBV4-1 and J usage is TRBJ2-4, with 7 positions matching TRBD1. Unmatched junction bases numbered 3, after V lost 4 bases and J lost 0 bases. Germline CDR1 reads MGHRA; CDR2 reads YSYEKL. The length of the CDR3 is 15 residues. The CDR3 region has the DNA TGCGCCAGCAGCCCGGGACAGCTAGCCAAAAACATTCAGTACTTC. Translated: CASSPGQLAKNIQYF.

This sequence joins TRBV7-3 and TRBJ2-1; 10 positions agree with TRBD2. Trimming took 4 bases from V and 4 from J; bases not matched to a gene: 7. This CDR3 contains 16 residues. CDR1 is SGHTA, CDR2 FQGTGA, per germline. CDR3 residues: CASSSVAGGLYNEQFF. CDR3 bases: TGTGCCAGCAGCTCGGTAGCGGGAGGCCTATACAATGAGCAGTTCTTC.

The V call is TRBV25-1, the J call TRBJ1-4; TRBD1 is a possible D gene (5 bases). V lost 1 base to trimming and J lost 6 bases, with 9 bases between them. The CDR3 is made up of 14 amino acids. Germline lookup yields CDR1 MGHDK and CDR2 SYGVNS. This CDR3 reads CASSEWGRDEKLFF. The CDR3 bases are TGTGCCAGCAGTGAATGGGGCAGGGATGAAAAACTGTTTTTT. Combining the CDR3 with reference TRBV25-1 and TRBJ1-4 gives the whole variable domain EADIYQTPRYLVIGTGKKITLECSQTMGHDKMYWYQQDPGMELHLIHYSYGVNSTEKGDLSSESTVSRIRTEHFPLTLESARPSHTSQYLCASSEWGRDEKLFFGSGTQLSVL.

V is TRBV28 and J is TRBJ2-6; TRBD2 might be the D (5 bases). Trimming took off 2 bases at V and 1 base at J, with 9 bases between the two ends. The CDR3 totals 16 residues. Germline assignment: CDR1 MDHEN and CDR2 SYDVKM. The CDR3, as DNA: TGTGCCAGCAGTTTAGACGAGGGTTCTGGGGCCAACGTCCTGACTTTC. Its protein is CASSLDEGSGANVLTF.

V usage is TRBV5-5 and J usage is TRBJ1-5; 11 nucleotides match TRBD1. The CDR3 totals 16 residues. J was trimmed by 2 bases and V by 4 bases; bases with no gene match: 5. Germline V gives CDR1 SGHKS, CDR2 YYEKEE (reference sequence). DNA of the CDR3: TGTGCCAGCAGCCCTAGGGACAGGGGGGGCAATCAGCCCCAGCATTTT. Its protein product is CASSPRDRGGNQPQHF.

This chain uses TRBV28 with TRBJ1-1; D is perhaps TRBD1 (5 bases). The germline gives CDR1 MDHEN, CDR2 SYDVKM. The length of the CDR3 is 12 residues. Trimming removed 5 bases from V and 4 bases from J, with 8 bases in between. CDR3 protein: CASSPQVTEAFF. CDR3 nucleotide sequence: TGTGCCAGCAGTCCACAGGTCACTGAAGCTTTCTTT. The whole variable domain, filled in from reference TRBV28 and TRBJ1-1, reads DVKVTQSSRYLVKRTGEKVFLECVQDMDHENMFWYRQDPGLGLRLIYFSYDVKMKEKGDIPEGYSVSREKKERFSLILESASTNQTSMYLCASSPQVTEAFFGQGTRLTVV.

The chain joins TRBV29-1 to TRBJ2-7, with D possibly TRBD2 on 7 matching bases. This CDR3 spans 11 amino acids. V shed 5 bases and J shed 7 bases, with 12 bases lying between them. Germline-derived CDR1 and CDR2 are SQVTM and ANQGSEA. The CDR3, as DNA: TGCAGCGTTTACAGGGAGGGGGAGCAGTACGTC. It translates to CSVYREGEQYV.

The chain combines TRBV19 with TRBJ2-7, with 10 bases aligning to TRBD2. CDR3 length: 13 amino acids. Looked up from germline, CDR1 is LNHDA and CDR2 is SQIVND (reference sequence). Germline trimming cut 6 bases from V and 4 bases from J; bases unmatched to any gene: 3. In nucleotides, the CDR3 is TGTGCCAGTAGGCCTAGCGGGAGTTACGAGCAGTACTTC. Translated, it gives CASRPSGSYEQYF.

The chain is built from TRBV19 and TRBJ1-1; D may be TRBD1 (5 bases). CDR3 size: 19 residues. Trimming stripped 5 bases from V and 5 bases from J, with 30 bases between. The germline gives CDR1 LNHDA, CDR2 SQIVND (reference sequence). CDR3 in amino acids: CASSPRPWGDSGRGTEAFF. In DNA, the CDR3 is TGTGCCAGTAGTCCCAGACCATGGGGAGATTCAGGGAGGGGAACTGAAGCTTTCTTT.

The genes are TRBV7-8 and TRBJ2-2; a weak D match, TRBD1 (5 bases). CDR3 length equals 14 residues. V was clipped by 1 base and J by 6 bases, with 9 bases between them. Germline CDR1 reads SGHVS; CDR2 reads FQNEAQ. The CDR3 nucleotides are TGTGCCAGCAGCTTAGTCGGACATCCCGGGGAGCTGTTTTTT. Translation: CASSLVGHPGELFF.

Turning to this clone: The sample holds other DNA sequences that translate to the same CDR3. This rearrangement joins TRBV12-3 or TRBV12-4 to TRBJ1-2, with 9 nucleotides matching TRBD1. Trimming at V came to 3 bases and at J to 7 bases, leaving 3 bases not matched to a gene. CDR3 length equals 13 residues. The CDR3 nucleotides are TGTGCCAGCAGTTTGGGACAGGGAGGTGGCTACACCTTC. This gives the protein CASSLGQGGGYTF.

The chain couples TRBV12-3 or TRBV12-4 to TRBJ2-1, with a tentative D call TRBD1 (6 bases). The CDR3 has 12 residues. The germline V and J ends were trimmed by 6 bases and 7 bases, with 10 bases remaining between them. The CDR3 nucleotides read TGTGCCAGCAGCATCGACAGGAATGAGCAGTTCTTC. Translated: CASSIDRNEQFF.

The V gene is TRBV2, the J gene TRBJ1-2, with 11 bases aligning to TRBD1. This CDR3 region has 14 residues. CDR1 and CDR2 (germline): SNHLY, FYNNEI. Trimming took 6 bases from V and 6 from J; bases not matched to a gene: 6. For the CDR3, the DNA is TGTGCCAGCAGGGCCTCGGACAGGGGGCATGGCTACACCTTC. It is translated as CASRASDRGHGYTF.

The gene calls are TRBV28 and TRBJ1-4; D may be TRBD1 (5 bases). The CDR3 extends over 15 amino acids. Germline lookup yields CDR1 MDHEN and CDR2 SYDVKM. Trimming pared 6 bases from V and 2 bases from J, leaving 13 bases between. CDR3 in DNA: TGTGCCAGCAGCCACAACGGGGGGACTAATGAAAAACTGTTTTTT. It encodes CASSHNGGTNEKLFF.

V usage is TRBV14 and J usage is TRBJ1-2; no definite D call. The CDR3 runs 14 residues. The germline gives CDR1 SGHDN, CDR2 FVKESK. V was trimmed by 9 bases and J by 5 bases, leaving 19 bases between them. CDR3 DNA: TGTGCCAGTCTTGGAGGTCCCAATGAGTATGGCTACACCTTC. Translated, it gives CASLGGPNEYGYTF.

CDR3 region: CASSLAAGGKSEQYF. Here the CDR3 DNA reads TGTGCCAGCAGCTTAGCGGCAGGGGGCAAATCCGAGCAGTACTTC. The J gene is TRBJ2-7, the V gene TRBV7-6; TRBD1 aligns across 8 bases. This CDR3 has 15 amino acids. The germline gives CDR1 SGHVS, CDR2 FNYEAQ. V lost 0 bases and J lost 6; bases outside the gene matches: 7.